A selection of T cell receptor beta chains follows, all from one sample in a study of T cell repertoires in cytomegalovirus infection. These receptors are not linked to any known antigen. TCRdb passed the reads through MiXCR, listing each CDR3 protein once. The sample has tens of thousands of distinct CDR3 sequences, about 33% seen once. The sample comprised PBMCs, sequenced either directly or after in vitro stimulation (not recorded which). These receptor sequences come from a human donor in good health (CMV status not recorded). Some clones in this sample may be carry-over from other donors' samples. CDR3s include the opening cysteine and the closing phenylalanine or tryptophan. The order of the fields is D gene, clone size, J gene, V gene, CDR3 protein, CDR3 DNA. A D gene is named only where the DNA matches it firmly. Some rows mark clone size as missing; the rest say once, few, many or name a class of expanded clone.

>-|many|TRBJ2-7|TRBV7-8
CASSLADAVYEQYF
TGTGCCAGCAGCTTAGCAGACGCCGTCTACGAGCAGTACTTC
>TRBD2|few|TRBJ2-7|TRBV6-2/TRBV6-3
CASSYRLLAGAREQYF
TGTGCCAGCAGTTACCGACTACTAGCGGGAGCAAGAGAGCAGTACTTC
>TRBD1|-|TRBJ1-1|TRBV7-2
CASSRLTGGEAFF
TGTGCCAGCAGCCGACTAACAGGGGGCGAAGCTTTCTTT
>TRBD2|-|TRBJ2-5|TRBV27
CASSPAGTDQETQYF
TGTGCCAGCAGTCCAGCGGGGACGGACCAAGAGACCCAGTACTTC
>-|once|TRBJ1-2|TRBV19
CASSIGWADYYGYTF
TGTGCCAGTAGTATAGGATGGGCGGACTACTATGGCTACACCTTC
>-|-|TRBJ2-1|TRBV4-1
CASSQDFEQFF
TGCGCCAGCAGCCAAGATTTTGAGCAGTTCTTC
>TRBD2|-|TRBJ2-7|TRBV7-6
CASSLDASGVYEQYF
TGTGCCAGCAGCTTGGACGCTAGCGGGGTCTACGAGCAGTACTTC
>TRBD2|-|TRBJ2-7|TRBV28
CASSPISGIPYEQYF
TGTGCCAGCAGCCCGATTAGCGGGATCCCCTACGAGCAGTACTTC
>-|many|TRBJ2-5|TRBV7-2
CASSLDVRGGTQYF
TGTGCCAGCAGCTTAGACGTACGGGGAGGGACCCAGTACTTC
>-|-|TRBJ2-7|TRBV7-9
CASSPPSYEQYF
TGTGCCAGCTCACCACCTAGCTACGAGCAGTACTTC
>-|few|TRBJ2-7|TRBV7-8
CASSLVGRDPLNEQYF
TGTGCCAGCAGCTTAGTAGGGCGGGACCCCTTAAACGAGCAGTACTTC
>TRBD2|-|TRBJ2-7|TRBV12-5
CASGLPGTSREYF
TGTGCTAGTGGTTTACCCGGGACTAGCAGGGAGTACTTC
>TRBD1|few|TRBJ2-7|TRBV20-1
CSARATGVGEQYF
TGCAGTGCTAGAGCCACAGGGGTAGGGGAGCAGTACTTC
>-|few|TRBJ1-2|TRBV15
CATSRDSPSYYGYTF
TGTGCCACCAGCAGAGATTCCCCCTCTTACTATGGCTACACCTTC
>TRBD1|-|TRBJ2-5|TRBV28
CASSLDPGTVKETQYF
TGTGCCAGCAGCCTGGACCCGGGGACAGTTAAAGAGACCCAGTACTTC
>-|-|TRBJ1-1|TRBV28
CASSLIRGTTEAFF
TGTGCCAGCAGTTTGATCCGGGGTACCACTGAAGCTTTCTTT
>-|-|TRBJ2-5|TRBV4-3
CASSAQETQYF
TGCGCCAGCAGCGCGCAAGAGACCCAGTACTTC
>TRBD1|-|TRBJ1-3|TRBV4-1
CASSQGQGFGNTIYF
TGTGCCAGCAGCCAAGGACAGGGGTTTGGAAACACCATATATTTT
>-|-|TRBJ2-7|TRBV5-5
CASSFRRSTYEQYF
TGTGCCAGCAGCTTCAGGAGATCTACCTACGAGCAGTACTTC
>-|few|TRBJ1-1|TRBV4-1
CASSQSSGVVTEAFF
TGCGCCAGCAGCCAGAGCTCAGGGGTCGTCACTGAAGCTTTCTTT
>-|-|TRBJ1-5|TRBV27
CASRRAGTLDSNQPQHF
TGTGCCAGCAGAAGGGCAGGTACCTTAGATAGCAATCAGCCCCAGCATTTT
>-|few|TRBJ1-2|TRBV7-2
CASRFDSHGYTF
TGTGCCAGCAGATTCGACAGCCATGGCTACACCTTC
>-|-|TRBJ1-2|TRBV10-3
CAISEYPPGTAIDGYTF
TGTGCCATCAGTGAGTACCCACCCGGGACCGCAATTGATGGCTACACCTTC
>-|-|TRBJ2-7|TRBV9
CASSARGSSYEQYF
TGTGCCAGCAGCGCTCGGGGAAGCTCCTACGAGCAGTACTTC
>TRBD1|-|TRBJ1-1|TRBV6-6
CASSYNRGRGDTEAFF
TGTGCCAGCAGTTACAACAGGGGTCGGGGGGACACTGAAGCTTTCTTT
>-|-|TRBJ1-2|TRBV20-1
CSARDLFRGSNFLYGYTF
TGCAGTGCTAGAGATCTCTTTCGGGGCAGTAACTTTCTCTATGGCTACACCTTC
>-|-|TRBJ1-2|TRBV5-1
CASSLDRDGYTF
TGCGCCAGCAGCTTGGACAGGGATGGCTACACCTTC
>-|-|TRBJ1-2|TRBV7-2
CASSFRDPSNYGYTF
TGTGCCAGCAGCTTCCGAGATCCATCGAACTATGGCTACACCTTC
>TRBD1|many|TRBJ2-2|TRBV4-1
CASSPKGGTGSTGELFF
TGCGCCAGCAGCCCAAAAGGAGGGACAGGGAGCACCGGGGAGCTGTTTTTT
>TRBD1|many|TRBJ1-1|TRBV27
CASSLGQHTEAFF
TGTGCCAGCAGTTTGGGACAGCACACTGAAGCTTTCTTT
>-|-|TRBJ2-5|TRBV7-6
CASSLARPGAQETQYF
TGTGCCAGCAGCTTAGCGCGCCCCGGGGCCCAAGAGACCCAGTACTTC
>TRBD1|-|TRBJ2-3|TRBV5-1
CASSPGQGGDTQYF
TGCGCCAGCAGCCCCGGACAGGGGGGAGATACGCAGTATTTT
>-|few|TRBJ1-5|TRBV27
CASSLLGQPQHF
TGTGCCAGCAGTTTATTGGGTCAGCCCCAGCATTTT
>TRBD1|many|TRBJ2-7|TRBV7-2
CASSATGYEQYF
TGTGCCAGCAGCGCGACAGGGTACGAGCAGTACTTC
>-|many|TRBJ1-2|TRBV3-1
CASSQVGAGVDGYTF
TGTGCCAGCAGCCAAGTGGGGGCGGGGGTCGATGGCTACACCTTC
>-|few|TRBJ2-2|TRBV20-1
CSARPPGTGELFF
TGCAGTGCTCGCCCCCCGGGCACCGGGGAGCTGTTTTTT
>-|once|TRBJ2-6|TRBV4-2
CASSQADSHSGANVLTF
TGTGCCAGCAGCCAAGCCGACAGTCACTCTGGGGCCAACGTCCTGACTTTC
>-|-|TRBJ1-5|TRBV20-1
CSANQPNQPQHF
TGCAGTGCTAACCAACCCAATCAGCCCCAGCATTTT
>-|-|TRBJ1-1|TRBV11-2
CASSLDPPMAAFF
TGTGCCAGCAGCTTAGACCCTCCCATGGCAGCTTTCTTT
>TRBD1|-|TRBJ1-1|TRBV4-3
CASSQARGRTEAFF
TGCGCCAGCAGCCAAGCCAGGGGGCGTACTGAAGCTTTCTTT
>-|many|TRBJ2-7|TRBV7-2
CASSLFSREQYF
TGTGCCAGCAGCTTATTCTCGCGGGAGCAGTACTTC
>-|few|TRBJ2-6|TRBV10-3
CAISATDGAGANVLTF
TGTGCCATCAGTGCAACAGACGGGGCTGGGGCCAACGTCCTGACTTTC
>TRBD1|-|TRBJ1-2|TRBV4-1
CASSPRGVNYGYTF
TGCGCCAGCAGCCCCAGGGGGGTTAACTATGGCTACACCTTC
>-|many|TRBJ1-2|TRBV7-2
CASSFEGGYGYTF
TGTGCCAGCAGCTTCGAGGGAGGCTATGGCTACACCTTC
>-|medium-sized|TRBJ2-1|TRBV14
CASSHDFLGPAYNEQFF
TGTGCCAGCAGCCATGACTTCCTGGGGCCTGCTTACAATGAGCAGTTCTTC
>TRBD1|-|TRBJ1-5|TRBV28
CAGKPAQGVGQLQHF
TGTGCCGGAAAGCCTGCTCAGGGGGTGGGGCAGCTCCAGCATTTT
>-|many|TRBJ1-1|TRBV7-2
CASSPIGSRGDEAFF
TGTGCCAGCAGCCCCATCGGTAGTAGGGGGGATGAAGCTTTCTTT
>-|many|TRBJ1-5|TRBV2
CASRGPRGGQPQHF
TGTGCCAGCAGGGGACCCCGCGGGGGTCAGCCCCAGCATTTT
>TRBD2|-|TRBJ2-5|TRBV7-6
CASSQQGGGTSTETQYF
TGTGCCAGCAGCCAACAGGGCGGGGGGACCTCCACGGAGACCCAGTACTTC
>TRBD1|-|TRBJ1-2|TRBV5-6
CASSWGGQGASGYTF
TGTGCCAGCAGCTGGGGGGGACAGGGGGCGTCTGGCTACACCTTC
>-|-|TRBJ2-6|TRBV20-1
CSARDPRSGANVLTF
TGCAGTGCTAGAGATCCCCGGTCTGGGGCCAACGTCCTGACTTTC
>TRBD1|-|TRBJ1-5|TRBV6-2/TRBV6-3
CASSSTGGRNQPQHF
TGTGCCAGCAGTTCGACAGGGGGTCGGAATCAGCCCCAGCATTTT
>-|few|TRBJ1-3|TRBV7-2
CASTIRGGNTIYF
TGTGCCAGCACTATCAGGGGAGGAAACACCATATATTTT
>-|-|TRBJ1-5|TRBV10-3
CAISGDTDQPQHF
TGTGCCATCAGTGGAGACACCGATCAGCCCCAGCATTTT
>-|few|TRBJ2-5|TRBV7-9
CASTVGRGYTRQETQYF
TGTGCCAGCACCGTCGGGCGCGGGTATACGAGACAAGAGACCCAGTACTTC